These 12 T cell receptor beta chains share one sample of origin, sequenced in a study of brain T cells in children with intractable seizures. Measured with immunoSEQ multiplex PCR; TCRdb has only the in-frame clones, and not every one. The sample has some 62,000 clones; roughly 95% are singletons. Material: peripheral blood, obtained at surgery. The receptors were gathered from a boy younger than two with focal cortical dysplasia and intractable seizures.

V gene TRBV19 combines with J gene TRBJ1-1; 7 nucleotides line up with TRBD1. The CDR3 is 14 residues long. J was trimmed by 3 bases and V by 4 bases; bases with no gene match: 5. Per germline, CDR1 LNHDA and CDR2 SQIVND (reference sequence). The chain's CDR3 is CASSNRDRDTEAFF. CDR3 nucleotides: TGTGCCAGTAGTAACCGGGACAGAGACACTGAAGCTTTCTTT. The full variable domain, completed using reference TRBV19 and TRBJ1-1, is DGGITQSPKYLFRKEGQNVTLSCEQNLNHDAMYWYRQDPGQGLRLIYYSQIVNDFQKGDIAEGYSVSREKKESFPLTVTSAQKNPTAFYLCASSNRDRDTEAFFGQGTRLTVV.

The chain links TRBV12-3 or TRBV12-4 to TRBJ1-3, with D unresolved. This CDR3 has 11 residues. V was cut by 3 bases and J by 3 bases, with 0 bases left in between. CDR3 loop: CASSFGNTIYF. The DNA for the CDR3 is TGTGCCAGCAGTTTTGGAAACACCATATATTTT.

The V call is TRBV6-5, the J call TRBJ2-2; 7 bases agree with TRBD1. Germline CDR1 reads MNHEY; CDR2 reads SVGAGI. CDR3 size: 14 residues. After removal of 10 bases from V and 0 bases from J, the junction contained 5 bases not matched to a gene. The DNA of the CDR3 is TGTGCCATCAAGACAGGGCCGAACACCGGGGAGCTGTTTTTT. It specifies CAIKTGPNTGELFF.

This clone is a singleton in its sample. The chain is built from TRBV7-2 and TRBJ1-1; D is undetermined. Trimming removed 5 bases from V and 6 bases from J, with 7 bases in between. In germline, CDR1 is SGHTA, CDR2 FQGNSA. The CDR3 runs 11 residues. In DNA, the CDR3 is TGTGCCAGCAGCGTAAAGTCTGAAGCTTTCTTT. Amino acid sequence: CASSVKSEAFF.

V usage is TRBV5-4 and J usage is TRBJ2-3; 11 nucleotides line up with TRBD1. Germline assignment: CDR1 SGHNT and CDR2 YYREEE (reference sequence). V lost 4 bases and J lost 5; bases outside the gene matches: 9. This CDR3 comprises 16 residues. This CDR3 is CASSGFRTGGRDTQYF. The CDR3, as DNA: TGTGCCAGCAGCGGATTTAGGACAGGGGGCAGAGATACGCAGTATTTT. Variable domain in full (rest from reference TRBV5-4 and TRBJ2-3): ETGVTQSPTHLIKTRGQQVTLRCSSQSGHNTVSWYQQALGQGPQFIFQYYREEENGRGNFPPRFSGLQFPNYSSELNVNALELDDSALYLCASSGFRTGGRDTQYFGPGTRLTVL.

The genes are TRBV6-6 and TRBJ2-5; D uncertain. The CDR3 contains 13 residues. Germline CDR1 is MNHNY and CDR2 is SVGAGI (reference sequence). The V and J ends lost 3 bases and 2 bases respectively, with 7 bases between them. The CDR3 loop reads CASSYAGQETQYF. CDR3 bases: TGTGCCAGCAGTTATGCCGGGCAAGAGACCCAGTACTTC.

The rearrangement links TRBV19 to TRBJ2-3; 8 bases agree with TRBD1. V lost 3 bases and J lost 3; bases outside the gene matches: 2. CDR1 and CDR2 from the germline V gene are LNHDA and SQIVND (reference sequence). This CDR3 spans 14 amino acids. This CDR3 is CASSIQGATDTQYF. CDR3 DNA sequence: TGTGCCAGTAGTATTCAGGGGGCTACAGATACGCAGTATTTT.

The chain couples TRBV19 to TRBJ1-1; weak D call: TRBD1 (6 bases). Looked up from germline, CDR1 is LNHDA and CDR2 is SQIVND (reference sequence). V was pared by 2 bases and J by 8 bases, with 15 bases between. The CDR3 contains 14 residues. CDR3 sequence: CASSILGTSVEAFF. CDR3 DNA sequence: TGTGCCAGTAGTATACTTGGGACAAGTGTCGAAGCTTTCTTT.

The rearrangement links TRBV2 to TRBJ2-1, with 8 nucleotides matching TRBD2. The CDR3 is 15 residues long. The germline gives CDR1 SNHLY, CDR2 FYNNEI. Germline trimming cut 6 bases from V and 8 bases from J; bases unmatched to any gene: 12. The CDR3 coding sequence is TGTGCCAGCAGCTACGGGGGGGGTAGTGAACATGAGCAGTTCTTC. This gives the protein CASSYGGGSEHEQFF.

V usage is TRBV19 and J usage is TRBJ2-3; D might be TRBD2 (6 bases). Germline V gene data show CDR1 as LNHDA and CDR2 as SQIVND (reference sequence). The CDR3 extends over 13 amino acids. V was clipped by 7 bases and J by 3 bases, with 11 bases between them. CDR3 protein: CASTFRETDTQYF. DNA of the CDR3: TGTGCCAGTACGTTTCGGGAGACAGATACGCAGTATTTT.

This chain uses TRBV12-3 or TRBV12-4 with TRBJ1-2, with 9 bases matching TRBD1. The CDR3 runs 12 residues. Trimming at V came to 4 bases and at J to 8 bases, leaving 2 bases not matched to a gene. The CDR3 DNA sequence: TGTGCCAGCAGTTGGACAGGGGTCGGCTACACCTTC. It codes for CASSWTGVGYTF.

The V gene is TRBV19, the J gene TRBJ2-7, with TRBD2 matching 11 bases. Germline CDR1 LNHDA, CDR2 SQIVND (reference sequence). The CDR3 sequence is 16 residues long. The J segment lost 2 bases and the V segment lost 6 bases, leaving 9 bases of the junction unmatched. CDR3 protein: CASSHPGTSGTYEQYF. The CDR3 DNA sequence: TGTGCCAGTAGCCATCCAGGGACTAGCGGTACCTACGAGCAGTACTTC.